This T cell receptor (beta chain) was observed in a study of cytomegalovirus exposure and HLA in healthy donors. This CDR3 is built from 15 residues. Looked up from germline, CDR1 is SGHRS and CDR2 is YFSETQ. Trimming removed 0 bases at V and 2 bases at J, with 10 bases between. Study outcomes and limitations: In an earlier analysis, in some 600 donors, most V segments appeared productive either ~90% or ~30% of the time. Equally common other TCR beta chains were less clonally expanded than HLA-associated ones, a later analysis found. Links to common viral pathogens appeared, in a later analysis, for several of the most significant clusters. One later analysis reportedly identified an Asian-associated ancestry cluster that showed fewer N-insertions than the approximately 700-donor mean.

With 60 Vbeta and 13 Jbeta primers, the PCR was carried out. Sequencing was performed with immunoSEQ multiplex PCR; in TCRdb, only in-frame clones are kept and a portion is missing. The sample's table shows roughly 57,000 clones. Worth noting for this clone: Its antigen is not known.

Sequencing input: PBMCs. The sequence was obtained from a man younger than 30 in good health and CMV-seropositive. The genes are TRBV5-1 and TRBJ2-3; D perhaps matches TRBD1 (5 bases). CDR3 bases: TGCGCCAGCAGCTTGGGGGCCAGGGACACAGATACGCAGTATTTT. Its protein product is CASSLGARDTDTQYF.